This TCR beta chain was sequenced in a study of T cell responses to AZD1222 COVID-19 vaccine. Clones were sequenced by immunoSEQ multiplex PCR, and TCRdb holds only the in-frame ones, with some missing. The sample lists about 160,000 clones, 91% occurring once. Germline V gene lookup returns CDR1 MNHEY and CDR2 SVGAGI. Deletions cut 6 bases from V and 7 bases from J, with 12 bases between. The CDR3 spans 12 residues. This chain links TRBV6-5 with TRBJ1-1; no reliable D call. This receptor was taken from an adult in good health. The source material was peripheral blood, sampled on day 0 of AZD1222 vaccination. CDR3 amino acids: CASSRGGSEAFF. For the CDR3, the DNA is TGTGCCAGCAGCCGCGGTGGAAGTGAAGCTTTCTTT.